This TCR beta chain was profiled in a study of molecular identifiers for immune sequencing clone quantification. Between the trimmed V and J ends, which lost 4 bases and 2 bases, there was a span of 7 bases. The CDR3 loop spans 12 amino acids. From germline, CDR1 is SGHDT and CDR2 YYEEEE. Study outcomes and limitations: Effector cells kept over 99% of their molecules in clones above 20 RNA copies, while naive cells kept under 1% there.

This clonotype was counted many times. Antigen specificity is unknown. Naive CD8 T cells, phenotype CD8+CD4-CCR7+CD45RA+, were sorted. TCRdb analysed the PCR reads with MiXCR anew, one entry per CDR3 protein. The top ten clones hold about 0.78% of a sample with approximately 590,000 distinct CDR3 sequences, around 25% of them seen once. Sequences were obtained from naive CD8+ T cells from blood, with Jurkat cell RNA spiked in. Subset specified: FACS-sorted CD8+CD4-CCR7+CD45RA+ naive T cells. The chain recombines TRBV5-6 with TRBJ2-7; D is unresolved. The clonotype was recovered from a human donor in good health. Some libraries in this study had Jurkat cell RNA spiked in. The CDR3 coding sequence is TGTGCCAGCAGCGTACGTACCTACGAGCAGTACTTC. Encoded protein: CASSVRTYEQYF.